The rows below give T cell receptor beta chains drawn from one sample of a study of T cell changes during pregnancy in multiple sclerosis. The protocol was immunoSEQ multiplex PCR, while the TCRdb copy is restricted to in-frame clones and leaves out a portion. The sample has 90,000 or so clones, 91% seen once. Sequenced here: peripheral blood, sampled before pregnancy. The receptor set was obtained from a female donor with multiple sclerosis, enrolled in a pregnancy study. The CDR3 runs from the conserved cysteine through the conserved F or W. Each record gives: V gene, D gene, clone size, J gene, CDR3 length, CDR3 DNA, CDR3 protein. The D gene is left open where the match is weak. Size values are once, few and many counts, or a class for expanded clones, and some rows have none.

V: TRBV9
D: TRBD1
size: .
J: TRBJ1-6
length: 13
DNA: TGTGCCAGCACCGGACAGGGGGGTTCACCCCTCCACTTT
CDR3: CASTGQGGSPLHF

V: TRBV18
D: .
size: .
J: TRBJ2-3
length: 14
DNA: TGTGCCAGCGCCACAGGCAGTCCCACAGATACGCAGTATTTT
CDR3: CASATGSPTDTQYF

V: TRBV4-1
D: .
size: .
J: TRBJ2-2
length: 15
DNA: TGCGCCAGCAGCCAAGTACTGTTAAACACCGGGGAGCTGTTTTTT
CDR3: CASSQVLLNTGELFF

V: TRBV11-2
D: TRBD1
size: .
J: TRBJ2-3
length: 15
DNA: TGTGCCAGCAGCGCCCGACAGGGTAGGATAGATACGCAGTATTTT
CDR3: CASSARQGRIDTQYF

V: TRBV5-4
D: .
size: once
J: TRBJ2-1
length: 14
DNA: TGTGCCAGCAGCCCTAGGGCCTCCCGGGAGGAGCAGTTCTTC
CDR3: CASSPRASREEQFF

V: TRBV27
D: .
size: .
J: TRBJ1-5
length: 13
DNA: TGTGCCAGCAGCCCCCGGAGCAATCAGCCCCAGCATTTT
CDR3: CASSPRSNQPQHF

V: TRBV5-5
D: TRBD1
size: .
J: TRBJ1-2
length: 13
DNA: TGTGCCAGCAGTCCGACAGGGACATTTGGCTACACCTTC
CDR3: CASSPTGTFGYTF

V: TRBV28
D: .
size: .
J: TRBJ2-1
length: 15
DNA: TGTGCCAGCACCACCGGACTAAACTCCTACAATGAGCAGTTCTTC
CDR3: CASTTGLNSYNEQFF

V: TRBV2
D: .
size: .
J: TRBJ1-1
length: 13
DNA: TGTGCCAGCAGCAGGGATGGAAACACTGAAGCTTTCTTT
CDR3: CASSRDGNTEAFF

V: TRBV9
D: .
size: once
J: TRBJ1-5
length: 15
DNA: TGTGCCAGCAGCGTAGACGGGGGTAGCAATCAGCCCCAGCATTTT
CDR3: CASSVDGGSNQPQHF

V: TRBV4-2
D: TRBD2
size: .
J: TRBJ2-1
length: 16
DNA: TGTGCCAGCAGCCTTTTCGGGCGGGGGGATGGAGATGAGCAGTTCTTC
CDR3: CASSLFGRGDGDEQFF

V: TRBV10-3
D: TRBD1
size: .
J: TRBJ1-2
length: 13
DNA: TGTGCCATCAGCCCGGACAGGGGGACTGGCTACACCTTC
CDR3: CAISPDRGTGYTF

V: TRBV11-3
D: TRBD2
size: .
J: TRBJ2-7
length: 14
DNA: TGTGCCAGCAGCGCGGCTAGCGGCTCCTACGAGCAGTACTTC
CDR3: CASSAASGSYEQYF

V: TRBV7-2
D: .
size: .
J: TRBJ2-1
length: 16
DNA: TGTGCCAGCAGCCAGTACTCAGGGAACTCCTACAATGAGCAGTTCTTC
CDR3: CASSQYSGNSYNEQFF

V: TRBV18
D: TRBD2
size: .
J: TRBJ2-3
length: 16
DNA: TGTGCCAGCTCACCAAAAGCGGGGGGGCGCGCAGATACGCAGTATTTT
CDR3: CASSPKAGGRADTQYF

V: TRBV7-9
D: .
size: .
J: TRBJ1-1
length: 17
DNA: TGTGCCAGCAGCTTATATTCCCTGGGCCCAGGGAAGACTGAAGCTTTCTTT
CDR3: CASSLYSLGPGKTEAFF

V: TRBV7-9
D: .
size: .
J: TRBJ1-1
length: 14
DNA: TGTGCCAGCTTTCAATTAGTGGGGCCCACTGAAGCTTTCTTT
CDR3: CASFQLVGPTEAFF

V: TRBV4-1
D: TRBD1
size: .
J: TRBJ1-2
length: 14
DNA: TGCGCCAGCAGCCAAGGACAGGGGTGGTCTGGCTACACCTTC
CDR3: CASSQGQGWSGYTF

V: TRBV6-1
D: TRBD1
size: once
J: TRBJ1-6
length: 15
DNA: TGTGCCAGCAGCCAACGGGACAGGGGTAATTCACCCCTCCACTTT
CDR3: CASSQRDRGNSPLHF

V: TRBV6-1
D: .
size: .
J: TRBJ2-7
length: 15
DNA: TGTGCCAGCAGTCGAGGGGCAGGGGTGGTGTACGAGCAGTACTTC
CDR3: CASSRGAGVVYEQYF

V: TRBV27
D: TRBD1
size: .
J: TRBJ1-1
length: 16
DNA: TGTGCCAGCAGTTTCCTCCAGGGACAGGGAAGAACTGAAGCTTTCTTT
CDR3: CASSFLQGQGRTEAFF

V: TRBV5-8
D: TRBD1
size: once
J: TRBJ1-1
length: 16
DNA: TGTGCCAGCAGCTTGGGCTTGAGGGGGCGCGGCACTGAAGCTTTCTTT
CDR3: CASSLGLRGRGTEAFF

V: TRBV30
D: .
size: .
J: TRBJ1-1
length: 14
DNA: TGTGCCTGGAGTCGGTGGGACTCGAACACTGAAGCTTTCTTT
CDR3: CAWSRWDSNTEAFF

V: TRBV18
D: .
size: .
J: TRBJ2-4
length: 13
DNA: TGTGCCAGCTCACTCCCTACCGGGACACTTCAGTACTTC
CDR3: CASSLPTGTLQYF

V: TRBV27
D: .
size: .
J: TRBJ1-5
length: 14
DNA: TGTGCCAGCAGTAAGAGGGAGAGCAATCAGCCCCAGCATTTT
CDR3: CASSKRESNQPQHF

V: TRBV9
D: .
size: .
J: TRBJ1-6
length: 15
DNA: TGTGCCAGCAGCGCTACAGGGTCCTATAATTCACCCCTCCACTTT
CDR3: CASSATGSYNSPLHF

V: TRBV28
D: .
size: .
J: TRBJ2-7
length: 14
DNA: TGTGCCAGCAGTGCACAGGGCCCCAAGGGGGAGCAGTACTTC
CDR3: CASSAQGPKGEQYF

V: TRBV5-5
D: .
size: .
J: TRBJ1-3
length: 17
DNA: TGTGCCAGCAGCTTGGTTCCATGGGGGGGGACTGGAAACACCATATATTTT
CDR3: CASSLVPWGGTGNTIYF

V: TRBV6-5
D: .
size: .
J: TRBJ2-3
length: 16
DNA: TGTGCCAGCAGTTACTCGAGCGACTTCACCACAGATACGCAGTATTTT
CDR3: CASSYSSDFTTDTQYF

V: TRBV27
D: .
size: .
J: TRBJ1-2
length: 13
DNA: TGTGCCAGCAGGGGCTTCGGCGCGGGTGGCTACACCTTC
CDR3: CASRGFGAGGYTF

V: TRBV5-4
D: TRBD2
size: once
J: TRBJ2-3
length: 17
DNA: TGTGCCAGCAGCCCGGGACTAGCGGGAGGGTTTCAAGATACGCAGTATTTT
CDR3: CASSPGLAGGFQDTQYF

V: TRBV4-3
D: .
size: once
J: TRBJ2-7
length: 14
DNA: TGCGCCAGCAGCCAGGATACAGGGTTCTACGAGCAGTACTTC
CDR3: CASSQDTGFYEQYF

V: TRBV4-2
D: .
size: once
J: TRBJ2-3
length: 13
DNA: TGTGCCAGCAGCCAAGGGCACACAGATACGCAGTATTTT
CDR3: CASSQGHTDTQYF

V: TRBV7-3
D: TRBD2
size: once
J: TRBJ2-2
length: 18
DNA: TGTGCCAGCAGTATCTCCGGGACTACCCCGGCGAACACCGGGGAGCTGTTTTTT
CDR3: CASSISGTTPANTGELFF

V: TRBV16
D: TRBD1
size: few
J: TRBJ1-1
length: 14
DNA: TGTGCCAGCAGCCGGGACAGCAGGGGAACTGAAGCTTTCTTT
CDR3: CASSRDSRGTEAFF

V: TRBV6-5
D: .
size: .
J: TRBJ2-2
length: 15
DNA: TGTGCCAGCAGTTGGCTGGACACCTACACCGGGGAGCTGTTTTTT
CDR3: CASSWLDTYTGELFF

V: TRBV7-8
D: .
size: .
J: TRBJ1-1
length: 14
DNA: TGTGCCAGCAGCCAACAGGATCGGAACACTGAAGCTTTCTTT
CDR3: CASSQQDRNTEAFF

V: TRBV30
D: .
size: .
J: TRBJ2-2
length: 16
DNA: TGTGCCTGGAGTGTACCCCTAGCTGATAACACCGGGGAGCTGTTTTTT
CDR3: CAWSVPLADNTGELFF

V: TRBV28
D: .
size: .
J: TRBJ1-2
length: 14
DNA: TGTGCCAGCAGTTTAGGTTTGGGGGCTCGTGGCTACACCTTC
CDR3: CASSLGLGARGYTF

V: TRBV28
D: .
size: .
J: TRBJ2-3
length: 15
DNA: TGTGCCAGCAGTGGTCCCGGGACTGGTACAGATACGCAGTATTTT
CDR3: CASSGPGTGTDTQYF

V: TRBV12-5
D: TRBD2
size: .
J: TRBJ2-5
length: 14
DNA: TGTGCTAGTGGTTCGCCGGGACTAGCGGGGACCCAGTACTTC
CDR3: CASGSPGLAGTQYF

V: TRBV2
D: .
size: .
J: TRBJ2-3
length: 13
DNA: TGTGCCAGCACTCTCCCGGGCACAGATACGCAGTATTTT
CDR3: CASTLPGTDTQYF

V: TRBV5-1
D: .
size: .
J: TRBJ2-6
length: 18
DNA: TGCGCCAGCAGCTTGGGAGTCCGCATCCTCTCTGGGGCCAACGTCCTGACTTTC
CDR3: CASSLGVRILSGANVLTF